This T cell receptor (beta chain) was profiled in a study of T cell repertoires in cytomegalovirus infection. On the study more broadly: In the study, CMV epitopes included recently identified HLA-C-restricted and well-studied HLA-B-restricted ones.

A note on this clonotype: Its target is unknown.

Study outcomes and limitations: Public TCR beta family frequency separated CMV-and-HLA carriers, including in an independent cohort.

Per the germline V gene, CDR1 is DFQATT and CDR2 is SNEGSKA (reference sequence). The CDR3 loop spans 14 amino acids. Trimming left V 3 bases short and J 4 bases short, with 16 bases between. TCRdb ran MiXCR on the reads and lists one entry per CDR3 protein. The sample contains hundreds of thousands of distinct CDR3 sequences, about 30% of which appear only once. Sequencing used cultured PBMCs, obtained from culture after CMV antigen stimulation. The chain is built from TRBV20-1 and TRBJ2-7; possible D gene TRBD2, 6 bases. The receptor was derived from a human donor in good health (CMV status not recorded). Some clones in this sample may be carry-over from other donors' samples. CDR3 in amino acids: CSARMAGLSYEQYF. Here the CDR3 DNA reads TGCAGTGCTAGGATGGCGGGACTCAGTTACGAGCAGTACTTC.